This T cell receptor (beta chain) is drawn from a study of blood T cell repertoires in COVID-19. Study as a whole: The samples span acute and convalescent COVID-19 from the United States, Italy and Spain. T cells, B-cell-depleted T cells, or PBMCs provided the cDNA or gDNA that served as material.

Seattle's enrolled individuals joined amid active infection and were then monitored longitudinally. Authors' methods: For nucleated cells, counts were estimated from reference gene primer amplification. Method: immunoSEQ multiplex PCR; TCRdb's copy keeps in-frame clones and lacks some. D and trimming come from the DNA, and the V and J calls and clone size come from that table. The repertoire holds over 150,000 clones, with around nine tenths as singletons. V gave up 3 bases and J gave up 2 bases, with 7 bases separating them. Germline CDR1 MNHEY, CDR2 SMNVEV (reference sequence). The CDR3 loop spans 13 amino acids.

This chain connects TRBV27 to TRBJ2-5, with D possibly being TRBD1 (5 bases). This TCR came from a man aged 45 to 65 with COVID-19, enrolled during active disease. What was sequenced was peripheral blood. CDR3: CASSFTGQETQYF. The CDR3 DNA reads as TGTGCCAGCAGTTTCACAGGTCAAGAGACCCAGTACTTC.